This is a list of T cell receptor beta chains from one sample in a study of blood T cell repertoires in COVID-19. This table comes from immunoSEQ multiplex PCR, and its TCRdb copy is limited to in-frame clones, with some not included. The table has some 95,000 clones, about 78% seen once. Sequencing was carried out using peripheral blood. These receptors were obtained from a man aged 50 or older who had recovered from COVID-19. Each CDR3 is given with its conserved first and last residue. A D gene is named only where the DNA matches it firmly. The size field is filled for only some rows; it gives once, few, many or a size class.

j_call v_call d_call clone_size cdr3_aa cdr3_nt
TRBJ1-4 TRBV4-2 - - CASSRASEVGEKLFF TGTGCCAGCAGCCGCGCGTCCGAGGTGGGTGAAAAACTGTTTTTT
TRBJ2-2 TRBV2 TRBD1 - CASSGQGAGELFF TGTGCCAGCAGTGGACAGGGGGCCGGGGAGCTGTTTTTT
TRBJ1-1 TRBV12-3/TRBV12-4 - - CASRLTGNTEAFF TGTGCCAGCAGGTTGACAGGGAACACTGAAGCTTTCTTT
TRBJ1-5 TRBV5-6 TRBD1 - CASSSNYRQGANQPQHF TGTGCCAGCAGCTCGAATTACCGACAGGGGGCGAATCAGCCCCAGCATTTT
TRBJ1-2 TRBV5-4 TRBD1 - CASSLQGAGGYTF TGTGCCAGCAGCCTACAGGGGGCGGGGGGCTACACCTTC
TRBJ2-7 TRBV2 TRBD1 - CASSDTGQPSYEQYF TGTGCCAGCAGTGACACGGGACAGCCCAGCTACGAGCAGTACTTC
TRBJ1-1 TRBV11-2 - few CASGKTAGFANTEAFF TGTGCCAGCGGAAAGACCGCAGGGTTCGCGAACACTGAAGCTTTCTTT
TRBJ2-7 TRBV10-2 - - CATTYLRGYEQYF TGCGCCACCACCTACTTGCGGGGCTACGAGCAGTACTTC
TRBJ1-1 TRBV2 TRBD1 - CASSEQGVDTEAFF TGTGCCAGCAGTGAACAGGGGGTTGACACTGAAGCTTTCTTT
TRBJ2-2 TRBV27 TRBD2 - CASSLASGVELFF TGTGCCAGCAGTTTAGCTAGCGGGGTGGAGCTGTTTTTT
TRBJ2-7 TRBV19 TRBD1 - CASSLPGTVLHEQYF TGTGCCAGTAGTTTACCCGGGACAGTTCTTCACGAGCAGTACTTC
TRBJ1-1 TRBV4-1 TRBD1 - CASSAQHRGSHTEAFF TGCGCCAGCAGCGCACAACACAGGGGCTCTCACACTGAAGCTTTCTTT
TRBJ1-5 TRBV28 TRBD1 once CASSSGQVSNQPQHF TGTGCCAGCAGTTCTGGACAGGTTAGCAATCAGCCCCAGCATTTT
TRBJ1-1 TRBV9 - - CASSVGQSPVETEAFF TGTGCCAGCAGCGTCGGACAATCCCCGGTGGAGACTGAAGCTTTCTTT
TRBJ2-5 TRBV21-1 - once CIQGQKETQYF TGTATTCAAGGACAGAAAGAGACCCAGTACTTC
TRBJ2-3 TRBV6-5 TRBD2 - CASSYLTSGGRHTQYF TGTGCCAGCAGTTACCTTACTAGCGGGGGACGGCATACGCAGTATTTT
TRBJ2-1 TRBV11-1 TRBD2 - CASSSIAGGNYNEQFF TGTGCCAGCAGCTCTATAGCGGGGGGGAACTACAATGAGCAGTTCTTC
TRBJ1-1 TRBV7-2 - - CASSLFKNTEAFF TGTGCCAGCAGCTTATTTAAGAACACTGAAGCTTTCTTT
TRBJ2-1 TRBV7-2 - few CASSLAATRSNEQFF TGTGCCAGCAGCTTAGCGGCGACTCGGAGTAATGAGCAGTTCTTC
TRBJ1-1 TRBV14 TRBD1 - CASRPYRGNVNTEAFF TGTGCCAGCAGACCTTACAGGGGGAACGTGAACACTGAAGCTTTCTTT
TRBJ1-1 TRBV24-1 TRBD1 - CATSEPMDRGPFEAFF TGTGCCACCAGTGAACCTATGGACAGGGGCCCCTTTGAAGCTTTCTTT
TRBJ1-2 TRBV6-6 - - CASSYREDYGYTF TGTGCCAGCAGCTACAGGGAGGACTATGGCTACACCTTC
TRBJ1-3 TRBV10-3 TRBD1 - CAISEDRADTIYF TGTGCCATCAGTGAGGACAGGGCAGACACCATATATTTT
TRBJ1-1 TRBV5-1 TRBD1 - CASSIGQGRLDTEAFF TGCGCCAGCAGCATCGGACAGGGGAGGTTAGACACTGAAGCTTTCTTT
TRBJ2-5 TRBV7-2 - few CASSLSSSGETQYF TGTGCCAGCAGCTTAAGTTCCTCCGGAGAGACCCAGTACTTC
TRBJ1-6 TRBV6-6 TRBD1 - CASGLTGDNSPLHF TGTGCCAGCGGGCTGACAGGGGATAATTCACCCCTCCACTTT
TRBJ2-3 TRBV2 TRBD2 few CASGGVWTDTQYF TGTGCCAGCGGGGGGGTATGGACAGATACGCAGTATTTT
TRBJ2-7 TRBV11-1 - - CASSPFGGMAEQYF TGTGCCAGCAGCCCATTCGGAGGGATGGCCGAGCAGTACTTC
TRBJ1-2 TRBV6-5 TRBD1 - CASSPHRQGSYGYTF TGTGCCAGCAGTCCTCACCGACAGGGGAGCTATGGCTACACCTTC
TRBJ1-5 TRBV29-1 TRBD1 - CSVGGQGNQPQHF TGCAGCGTCGGGGGACAGGGCAATCAGCCCCAGCATTTT
TRBJ1-1 TRBV6-4 - - CAFGGDGLTIMNTEAFF TGTGCCTTTGGGGGGGACGGACTTACAATAATGAACACTGAAGCTTTCTTT
TRBJ2-3 TRBV18 - - CASSKGPLSTDTQYF TGTGCCAGCTCAAAGGGGCCCCTGAGCACAGATACGCAGTATTTT
TRBJ2-5 TRBV12-5 TRBD2 - CASGLGLAGAPRYQETQYF TGTGCTAGTGGTTTGGGACTAGCGGGGGCCCCAAGGTACCAAGAGACCCAGTACTTC
TRBJ1-4 TRBV7-8 TRBD1 - CASSLAPQGAEKLFF TGTGCCAGCAGCTTAGCCCCCCAGGGGGCGGAAAAACTGTTTTTT
TRBJ1-2 TRBV18 - few CASSPEKNYGYTF TGTGCCAGCTCACCAGAGAAGAACTATGGCTACACCTTC
TRBJ2-7 TRBV24-1 TRBD1 - CATSGPGQGLGDYEQYF TGTGCCACCAGTGGGCCGGGACAGGGGCTTGGGGACTACGAGCAGTACTTC
TRBJ2-3 TRBV7-3 - - CASSLVYSTDTQYF TGTGCCAGCAGCCTTGTGTATAGCACAGATACGCAGTATTTT
TRBJ1-2 TRBV6-5 TRBD1 - CASSSDRGRVGYGYTF TGTGCCAGCAGTTCCGACAGGGGGCGCGTGGGCTATGGCTACACCTTC
TRBJ1-6 TRBV28 TRBD1 - CASSSARTGRNSPLHF TGTGCCAGCAGTTCGGCCCGGACAGGGAGAAATTCACCCCTCCACTTT
TRBJ2-3 TRBV9 - - CASSVASVSTDTQYF TGTGCCAGCAGCGTAGCTAGCGTTAGCACAGATACGCAGTATTTT
TRBJ1-2 TRBV19 - - CASSTTDTNYGYTF TGTGCCAGTAGTACCACAGATACCAACTATGGCTACACCTTC
TRBJ1-1 TRBV6-6 - - CASSYLGGDGTEAFF TGTGCCAGCAGTTACCTTGGAGGGGACGGCACTGAAGCTTTCTTT
TRBJ1-5 TRBV5-1 TRBD1 - CANSDRDCNQPQHF TGCGCCAACTCTGACAGGGATTGCAATCAGCCCCAGCATTTT
TRBJ2-1 TRBV3-1/TRBV3-2 TRBD1 - CASSQGGGAGNEQFF TGTGCCAGCAGCCAAGGAGGGGGCGCAGGGAATGAGCAGTTCTTC
TRBJ1-1 TRBV18 TRBD1 - CASSQDRDTEAFF TGTGCCAGCTCACAAGACAGGGACACTGAAGCTTTCTTT
TRBJ2-3 TRBV18 - - CASSELITDTQYF TGTGCCAGCTCAGAACTCATCACAGATACGCAGTATTTT
TRBJ2-4 TRBV5-8 TRBD1 - CASSLGGRNIQYF TGTGCCAGCAGCTTAGGGGGCAGGAACATTCAGTACTTC